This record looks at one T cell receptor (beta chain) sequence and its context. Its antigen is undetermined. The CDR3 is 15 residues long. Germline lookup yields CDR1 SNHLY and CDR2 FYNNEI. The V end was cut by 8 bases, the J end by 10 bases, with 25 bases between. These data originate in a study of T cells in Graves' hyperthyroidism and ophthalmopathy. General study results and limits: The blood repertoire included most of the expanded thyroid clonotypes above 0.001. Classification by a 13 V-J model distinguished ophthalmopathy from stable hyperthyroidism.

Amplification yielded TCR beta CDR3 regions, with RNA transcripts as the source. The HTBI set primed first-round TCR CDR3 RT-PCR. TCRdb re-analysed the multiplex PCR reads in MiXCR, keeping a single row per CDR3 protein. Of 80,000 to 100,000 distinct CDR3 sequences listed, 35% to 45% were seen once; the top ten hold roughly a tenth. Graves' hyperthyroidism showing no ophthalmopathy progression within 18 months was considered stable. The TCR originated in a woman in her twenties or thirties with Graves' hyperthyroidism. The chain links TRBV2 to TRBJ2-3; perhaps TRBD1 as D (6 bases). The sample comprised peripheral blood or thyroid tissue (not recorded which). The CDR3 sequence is CASSPPIFRDMAQYF. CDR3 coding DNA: TGTGCCAGCTCACCCCCGATTTTCAGGGACATGGCGCAGTATTTT.